This passage covers 30 T cell receptor beta chains from one sample sequenced in a study of blood T cell repertoires in COVID-19. TCRdb's copy holds only in-frame clones and misses some; the assay was immunoSEQ multiplex PCR. The sample lists tens of thousands of clones, 75% to 85% occurring once. The specimen was peripheral blood. The receptors derive from a man aged 45-65 years with COVID-19, enrolled during active disease.

The CDR3: CASSQGLGYNEQFF. As DNA, the CDR3 is TGTGCCAGCAGCCAGGGGCTAGGGTACAATGAGCAGTTCTTC. The J gene is TRBJ2-1, the V gene TRBV5-8; a weak D match, TRBD1 (6 bases). The ends were cut back, 4 bases at V and 4 bases at J, with 12 bases in the middle. The CDR3 covers 14 residues. The germline CDR1 and CDR2 sequences are SGHTS and YDEGEE. Full variable domain (outside the CDR3, taken from reference TRBV5-8 and TRBJ2-1): EAGVTQSPTHLIKTRGQQATLRCSPISGHTSVYWYQQALGLGLQFLLWYDEGEERNRGNFPPRFSGRQFPNYSSELNVNALELEDSALYLCASSQGLGYNEQFFGPGTRLTVL.

The chain has TRBV6-5 and TRBJ1-4; D not certain. Germline values: CDR1 MNHEY, CDR2 SVGAGI. The CDR3 has 15 amino acids. V was pared by 6 bases and J by 0 bases, with 11 bases between. The CDR3 sequence is CASRAISATNEKLFF. CDR3 DNA: TGTGCCAGCAGGGCAATCTCCGCAACTAATGAAAAACTGTTTTTT.

The rearrangement joins TRBV6-5 to TRBJ2-2; D remains ambiguous. The CDR3 is made up of 13 amino acids. V gave up 5 bases and J gave up 8 bases, with 12 bases separating them. Germline loops: CDR1 MNHEY, CDR2 SVGAGI. The CDR3 region is CASSPFRVGELFF. The CDR3 nucleotides read TGTGCCAGCAGTCCTTTTCGGGTGGGGGAGCTGTTTTTT.

The chain employs TRBV5-4 and TRBJ1-2; tentatively, D is TRBD1 (5 bases). CDR3 size: 13 residues. V lost 0 bases and J 3 bases, leaving 6 bases between the germline ends. Germline lookup yields CDR1 SGHNT and CDR2 YYREEE (reference sequence). The CDR3 DNA sequence: TGTGCCAGCAGCTTGGTAGGGGACTATGGCTACACCTTC. Translated: CASSLVGDYGYTF.

V usage is TRBV30 and J usage is TRBJ2-7; 8 bases map to TRBD2. With 2 bases clipped from V and 1 base from J, the junction kept 4 bases outside the gene matches. The CDR3 sequence is 14 residues long. Germline CDR1 reads GTSNPN; CDR2 reads SVGIG (reference sequence). CDR3: CAWSRTSRSYEQYF. The CDR3 nucleotides are TGTGCCTGGAGTCGGACTAGCCGATCCTACGAGCAGTACTTC.

V and J are TRBV2 and TRBJ2-2; possibly TRBD2 for D (6 bases). This CDR3 comprises 14 residues. Trimming took 4 bases from V and 5 from J, leaving 11 bases between them. Germline V CDR1 and CDR2: SNHLY, FYNNEI. The CDR3 DNA reads as TGTGCCAGCAGTGTAAAGCGGGCTACCGGGGAGCTGTTTTTT. Its protein product is CASSVKRATGELFF.

V is TRBV28 and J is TRBJ1-1; D might be TRBD1 (6 bases). V was pared by 2 bases and J by 5 bases, with 9 bases between. Germline CDR1 reads MDHEN; CDR2 reads SYDVKM. CDR3 length: 13 amino acids. In nucleotides, the CDR3 is TGTGCCAGCAGTTTACAGGGGAGAACTGAAGCTTTCTTT. This sequence encodes CASSLQGRTEAFF.

This clone was counted only a few times. The rearrangement links TRBV28 to TRBJ2-1; tentatively, D is TRBD1 (5 bases). The CDR3 loop spans 15 amino acids. The germline CDR1 and CDR2 sequences are MDHEN and SYDVKM. V lost 2 bases to trimming and J lost 3 bases, with 11 bases between them. The CDR3, as DNA: TGTGCCAGCAGTTTACCCCGACAGATCTACAATGAGCAGTTCTTC. Protein sequence: CASSLPRQIYNEQFF.

The chain couples TRBV18 to TRBJ2-1; 9 positions agree with TRBD1. The CDR3 has 15 residues. V lost 3 bases to trimming and J lost 6 bases; unmatched junction nucleotides: 6. Germline V lookup: CDR1 KGHSH, CDR2 LQKENI. The CDR3 nucleotides are TGTGCCAGCTCACCGGGACAGGGTAGGGTCAATGAGCAGTTCTTC. Translation gives CASSPGQGRVNEQFF.

This rearrangement joins TRBV24-1 to TRBJ2-3; TRBD2 aligns across 10 bases. The junction had 10 bases not matched to a gene; V was cut back by 7 bases and J by 7 bases. Germline-derived CDR1 and CDR2 are KGHDR and SFDVKD. CDR3 length equals 15 residues. The CDR3: CATSRTSGIWNTQYF. The CDR3 nucleotides are TGTGCCACCAGCCGGACTAGCGGTATCTGGAATACGCAGTATTTT.

This clone was seen a handful of times. The chain employs TRBV27 and TRBJ1-5; 8 positions match TRBD1. Germline V CDR1 and CDR2: MNHEY, SMNVEV (reference sequence). Trimming at V came to 6 bases and at J to 7 bases, leaving 8 bases not matched to a gene. The CDR3 has 14 amino acids. CDR3 in amino acids: CASSPQGARQPQHF. CDR3 coding DNA: TGTGCCAGCAGCCCTCAGGGGGCCAGACAGCCCCAGCATTTT.

The chain carries TRBV29-1 and TRBJ2-1; 9 bases match TRBD1. Germline V lookup: CDR1 SQVTM, CDR2 ANQGSEA. The trim removed 4 bases at V and 6 bases at J, leaving 7 bases unmatched. This CDR3 has 14 amino acids. CDR3 bases: TGCAGCGTTGGGGGGACAGGGCAATCCAATGAGCAGTTCTTC. This encodes CSVGGTGQSNEQFF.

The V gene is TRBV7-8, the J gene TRBJ1-2; TRBD1 matches at 7 bases. The ends lost 5 bases at V and 10 bases at J; junction bases unmatched: 10. From germline, CDR1 is SGHVS and CDR2 FQNEAQ. The CDR3 extends over 13 amino acids. Here the CDR3 reads CASSPRTGVTYTF. The CDR3 nucleotides read TGTGCCAGCAGCCCCCGGACAGGAGTTACCTACACCTTC.

The chain has TRBV6-5 and TRBJ1-1; D unclear. The CDR3 sequence is 12 residues long. The V end was cut by 5 bases, the J end by 11 bases, with 15 bases between. CDR1 and CDR2 (germline): MNHEY, SVGAGI. CDR3 in DNA: TGTGCCAGCAGTCGCCCCGGGGTGAACGCTTTCTTT. Translating gives CASSRPGVNAFF.

The CDR3, as DNA: TGTGCCTGGACTAGCGGCTACACAGATACGCAGTATTTT. It translates to CAWTSGYTDTQYF. The chain carries TRBV30 and TRBJ2-3, with TRBD2 identical over 7 bases. V dropped 4 bases and J dropped 2; count of bases not matched to a gene: 3. CDR1 is GTSNPN, CDR2 SVGIG, per germline (reference sequence). CDR3 size: 13 residues.

The chain employs TRBV3-1 (or the pseudogene TRBV3-2) and TRBJ1-1, with 11 nucleotides matching TRBD1. Germline V gene lookup returns CDR1 LGHDT and CDR2 YNNKEL (reference sequence). V was pared by 7 bases and J by 10 bases, with 5 bases of the junction left unmatched. CDR3 length: 12 residues. CDR3 sequence reads: CASKRGQGGAFF. CDR3 coding DNA: TGTGCCAGCAAGCGGGGACAGGGGGGAGCTTTCTTT.

V gene TRBV7-9 combines with J gene TRBJ2-1; D call uncertain. CDR1 is SEHNR, CDR2 FQNEAQ, per germline (reference sequence). The CDR3 runs 13 residues. Trimming took off 0 bases at V and 7 bases at J, with 7 bases between the two ends. The DNA for the CDR3 is TGTGCCAGCAGCTTAGCGCGCAGGAATGAGCAGTTCTTC. Protein: CASSLARRNEQFF.

The chain combines TRBV5-4 with TRBJ2-3; D possibly corresponds to TRBD1 (5 bases). V was pared by 0 bases and J by 3 bases, with 11 bases between. CDR1 is SGHNT, CDR2 YYREEE, per germline (reference sequence). CDR3 length equals 15 residues. CDR3 loop: CASSLDWTRTDTQYF. CDR3 DNA: TGTGCCAGCAGCTTGGATTGGACACGGACAGATACGCAGTATTTT.

The chain combines TRBV12-3 or TRBV12-4 with TRBJ2-1, with D perhaps matching TRBD2 (5 bases). V was trimmed by 6 bases and J by 10 bases, leaving 16 bases between them. The CDR3 covers 13 residues. The CDR3 DNA reads TGTGCCAGCAGCCCACGGTTAGCGAGGGAGCAGTTCTTC. It specifies CASSPRLAREQFF.

The rearrangement joins TRBV5-5 to TRBJ2-3, with D perhaps matching TRBD1 (8 bases). Germline loops: CDR1 SGHKS, CDR2 YYEKEE (reference sequence). This CDR3 spans 15 amino acids. V was cut by 0 bases and J by 9 bases, with 17 bases left in between. CDR3 residues: CASSLGTGRVGTQYF. CDR3 coding DNA: TGTGCCAGCAGCTTGGGGACAGGGAGGGTCGGGACGCAGTATTTT.

The chain is built from TRBV7-2 and TRBJ1-1; 8 bases agree with TRBD1. After removal of 2 bases from V and 4 bases from J, the junction contained 3 bases not matched to a gene. In germline, CDR1 is SGHTA, CDR2 FQGNSA. The CDR3 is 14 residues long. DNA of the CDR3: TGTGCCAGCAGCTTACAAACAGGGGGCACTGAAGCTTTCTTT. This encodes CASSLQTGGTEAFF.

CDR3 in DNA: TGTGCCAGCAGCTTAGATCCGGGAGACTATGGCTACACCTTC. Residues: CASSLDPGDYGYTF. The J gene is TRBJ1-2, the V gene TRBV7-8, with D unclear. The germline V and J ends were trimmed by 1 base and 3 bases, with 9 bases remaining between them. This CDR3 is 14 amino acids long. Germline V lookup: CDR1 SGHVS, CDR2 FQNEAQ.

For the CDR3, the DNA is TGTGCCAGCAGCCAATCGGTGCGGGAGGGGCAGTATTTT. This encodes CASSQSVREGQYF. The rearrangement joins TRBV4-2 to TRBJ2-3; 9 bases map to TRBD2. CDR3 length: 13 amino acids. The trim removed 2 bases at V and 11 bases at J, leaving 5 bases unmatched. The V gene's germline CDR1 is LGHNA and CDR2 YNFKEQ.

The V call is TRBV10-1, the J call TRBJ2-3; no firm D call. CDR1 and CDR2 from the germline V gene are WNHNN and SYGVQD (reference sequence). The CDR3 is 12 amino acids. The V end lost 8 bases, the J end lost 6 bases, and 12 bases lay between the germline ends. CDR3 residues: CASRVLVDTQYF. CDR3 sequence (DNA): TGCGCCAGCCGCGTCTTGGTGGATACGCAGTATTTT.

The V call is TRBV6-5, the J call TRBJ1-3; possible D gene TRBD1, 6 bases. Trimming shortened V by 8 bases and J by 0 bases, and 14 bases separated the two germline ends. This CDR3 comprises 15 residues. Germline CDR1 is MNHEY and CDR2 is SVGAGI. This CDR3 is CASGRQASSGNTIYF. CDR3 in DNA: TGTGCCAGCGGGAGACAGGCGAGCTCTGGAAACACCATATATTTT.

This clone was recorded only once. The chain links TRBV12-1 to TRBJ2-1; the D call of TRBD2 is as the table states it, not checked on the DNA. TRBV12-1 is labeled a pseudogene. There are 12 residues in the CDR3. CDR3 coding DNA: TGTACCCGGCTAGCGGGCTACAATGAGCAGTTCTTC. Protein sequence: CTRLAGYNEQFF.

The chain has TRBV6-5 and TRBJ2-1; 11 bases fit TRBD2. Germline lookup yields CDR1 MNHEY and CDR2 SVGAGI. With V trimmed by 5 bases and J by 13 bases, 7 bases remained unmatched. The CDR3 totals 13 residues. Written as DNA, the CDR3 is TGTGCCAGCAGTCTCGGGACTAGCGGCCCACAGTTCTTC. Protein sequence: CASSLGTSGPQFF.

The chain recombines TRBV15 with TRBJ2-1; 8 nucleotides line up with TRBD2. Germline CDR1 reads LNHNV; CDR2 reads YYDKDF (reference sequence). The CDR3 is made up of 18 amino acids. The V gene end was trimmed by 3 bases and the J gene end by 8 bases; junction bases not matched to a gene: 18. CDR3 region: CATSRGGESGSRLDEQFF. The CDR3, as DNA: TGTGCCACCAGCAGGGGGGGGGAGAGCGGGAGTCGCTTGGATGAGCAGTTCTTC.

The DNA of the CDR3 is TGTGCCAGCAGTCGCAGGGGGCGGGAGACCCAGTACTTC. Residues: CASSRRGRETQYF. The chain carries TRBV6-5 and TRBJ2-5; 8 bases match TRBD1. The CDR3 contains 13 residues. V lost 5 bases to trimming and J lost 5 bases; unmatched junction nucleotides: 4. CDR1 is MNHEY, CDR2 SVGAGI, per germline.

This clone has a single count. This rearrangement joins TRBV11-2 to TRBJ2-7, with 7 bases lining up with TRBD2. Germline CDR1 reads SGHAT; CDR2 reads FQNNGV. The CDR3 loop spans 14 amino acids. V was clipped by 1 base and J by 6 bases; unmatched bases: 6. This chain's CDR3 is CASSLGGRAPEQYF. CDR3 in DNA: TGTGCCAGCAGCTTAGGTGGGAGGGCCCCCGAGCAGTACTTC.